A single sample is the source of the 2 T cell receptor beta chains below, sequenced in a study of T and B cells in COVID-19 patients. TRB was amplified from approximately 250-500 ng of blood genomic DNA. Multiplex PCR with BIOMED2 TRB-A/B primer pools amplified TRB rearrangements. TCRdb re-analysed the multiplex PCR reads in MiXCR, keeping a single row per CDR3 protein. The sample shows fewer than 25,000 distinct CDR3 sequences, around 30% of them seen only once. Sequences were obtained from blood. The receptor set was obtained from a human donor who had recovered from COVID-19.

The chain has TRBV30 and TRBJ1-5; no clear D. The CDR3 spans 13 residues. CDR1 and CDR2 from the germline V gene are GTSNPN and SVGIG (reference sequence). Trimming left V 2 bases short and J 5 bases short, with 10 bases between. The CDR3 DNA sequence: TGTGCCTGGAGTTTGAGGGTCCATCAGCCCCAGCATTTT. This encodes CAWSLRVHQPQHF.

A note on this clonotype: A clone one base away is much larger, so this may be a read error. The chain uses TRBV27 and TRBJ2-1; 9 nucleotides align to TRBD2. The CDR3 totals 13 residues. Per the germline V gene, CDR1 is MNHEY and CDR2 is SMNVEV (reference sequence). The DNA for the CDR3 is TGTGCCAGCATGGGACTAGCCCACAATGAGCGGTTCTTC. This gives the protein CASMGLAHNERFF.